This T cell receptor beta chain was identified in a study of tumor-infiltrating lymphocytes in primary liver carcinoma (dated by TCRdb to 2016 to 2017). About the full investigation: The five patients, three men and two women aged 30 to 69 years, had hepatocellular carcinoma (four) or combined HCC and intrahepatic cholangiocarcinoma (one). The five patients had tumors of stage T1-T3 N0M0, with maximum diameters ranging from roughly 4.2 to 10 cm. Each sample produced roughly 3.65 to 8 million productive TCRbeta reads, and read depth showed no significant difference between tissue types. TCRbeta repertoire sequencing, expression microarrays and whole-exome sequencing were combined in the study across five regions of each liver tumor, with adjacent normal tissue and blood also included. TCRbeta repertoire sequencing covered about 35 specimens from 5 patients: around 25 tumor regions, 5 adjacent noncancerous liver tissues and 5 peripheral blood samples. To link TCRbeta repertoire diversity to the local molecular phenotype, the approximately 24 tumor region samples were profiled with Agilent mRNA microarrays. High reproducibility was observed for the technical replicate repertoires, with mean shared-clone rates approximately 0.9 and correlation coefficients above 0.98. General study outcomes and caveats: Pairs of tumor regions showed greater repertoire overlap (mean about 36%) than tumor-adjacent pairs (roughly 17%) or tumor-blood pairs (approximately 15%), which is consistent with antigen-driven expansion. Because sequencing covered only the TCR beta chain and unpaired alpha chains were not captured, true repertoire diversity is likely underestimated. Only roughly 8-25% of top clones appeared in all five regions of a tumor, which suggests that tumor-infiltrating T cells are spatially heterogeneous. Bulk unsorted samples precluded comparing CD4+ and CD8+ T cell repertoires. With just four or five patients in the study, the authors point out that the findings should be validated in a larger study. The top 250 clones accounted for a significantly greater share of the repertoire in tumors than in blood (p = 0.039).

The CDR3 numbers 16 residues from cysteine through phenylalanine. Of all the DNA, just the CDR3 is kept, 48 bases in frame from base 1. From V the trimming removes 4 bases and from J it removes 9 bases, while the gene matches leave 15 bases of the junction unaccounted for. From a lookup of the germline V gene, CDR1 and CDR2 are SGHRS and YFSETQ. Starting from around 520 ng total RNA, TCRbeta-specific cDNA was produced by reverse transcription with a constant-region primer and ProtoScript II reverse transcriptase. The TCRbeta libraries were prepared through three rounds of nested multiplex PCR following a slightly modified ARM-PCR procedure. The first two PCR rounds used multiplex TRBV1-TRBV30 forward primers with a Cbeta reverse primer, each for approximately 10 cycles. Sample barcodes and Illumina adapters were added in a final 25-cycle PCR with Deep VentR polymerase. Before sequencing, amplicons of 200-500 bp were purified from gel using a QIAquick gel extraction kit. An Illumina HiSeq 2500 was used to sequence the TCRbeta amplicons, generating 250-bp paired-end reads. In the source study's methods: Trimmomatic v0.33 was used to quality-trim the reads, and FLASH v1.2.11 was used to merge paired reads so that full CDR3 sequences could be recovered. V, D and J germline segments were assigned to the rearranged TCRbeta sequences by MiGEC v1.2.1b. VDJtools v1.0.0 computed clonotype statistics and Shannon-Wiener diversity indices. To cut down on sampling bias, every analysis after diversity analysis relied on just the 250 most abundant clonotypes from each sample. TCRdb redid the processing of the public reads, applying fastp at Q25 and MiXCR, and retained in-frame beta chains. Each record represents a unique CDR3 protein, reported with the most common genes and DNA among its rows. These V and J calls rely on TCRdb rather than the paper's analysis. This sample holds 50,000 to 65,000 distinct CDR3 sequences; around 69% were observed only once. The top ten hold approximately 37% of the sample.

Total RNA and DNA were co-extracted from roughly 20-30 mg of bulk tissue with the AllPrep DNA/RNA mini kit, without cell sorting. Between November 2015 and March 2016, 4 to 6 patients in China with histopathologically diagnosed primary liver carcinoma had surgical resection. At the time of sampling, the patients were treatment-naive and had chronic HBV infection. Each tumor was sampled at five spatially separated regions: the tumor centre plus the superior, inferior, left-lateral and right-lateral poles. Histological examination found more than 80% viable tumor cells in every tumor sample. Fresh tumor and adjacent tissue pieces were bisected; one half was stored in RNAlater at -80°C, the other sent for histology. To note about this clonotype: Its specific antigen is unknown. No base-level quality is on record; no much larger clone is a single base apart.

The sequence derives from a man in his forties with primary liver carcinoma and hepatitis B virus infection. The V gene is TRBV5-1 and the J gene is TRBJ2-1, and 8 junction bases match TRBD2. Sequencing was performed on liver tumor tissue from sampling region 4. The sample's cell subset or site label, in plain terms: tumor region T4, right-lateral pole. The CDR3 protein is CASSLPSGRETGEQFF. The nucleotides are TGCGCCAGCAGCCTTCCAAGCGGGAGAGAAACAGGTGAGCAGTTCTTC.